A single sample is the source of the 15 T cell receptor beta chains below, sequenced in a study of radiotherapy plus CTLA-4 blockade in lung cancer. Repertoires were generated with immunoSEQ multiplex PCR, while TCRdb's copy carries only in-frame clones and drops some. Counted here are 45,000 or so clones, roughly 88% occurring once; the ten biggest clones make up 7.8%. The source was peripheral blood, collected from a patient treated with radiotherapy plus ipilimumab. These receptors originate from a human donor with non-small cell lung cancer whose response to radiotherapy plus ipilimumab could not be evaluated.

The genes are TRBV18 and TRBJ1-2; possibly TRBD1 for D (6 bases). V lost 3 bases to trimming and J lost 3 bases, with 17 bases between them. Germline values: CDR1 KGHSH, CDR2 LQKENI. The CDR3 contains 16 residues. The CDR3 protein is CASSPEVDTGHYGYTF. The CDR3 DNA sequence: TGTGCCAGCTCACCGGAGGTAGACACAGGGCACTATGGCTACACCTTC.

V usage is TRBV10-2 and J usage is TRBJ2-3; possible D gene TRBD2, 7 bases. The CDR3 length is 16 residues. Germline V gives CDR1 WSHSY, CDR2 SAAADI. V shed 8 bases and J shed 3 bases, with 21 bases lying between them. The CDR3 region is CASLEGGGPRTDTQYF. The CDR3 DNA sequence: TGCGCCAGCCTAGAGGGGGGGGGCCCCAGGACAGATACGCAGTATTTT.

This clone was detected a few times. The chain combines TRBV4-3 with TRBJ1-3; perhaps TRBD1 as D (5 bases). Germline V lookup: CDR1 LGHNA, CDR2 YSLEER. This CDR3 has 13 residues. Trimming took 4 bases from V and 2 from J, leaving 6 bases between them. CDR3 region: CASSRQPGNTIYF. CDR3 coding DNA: TGCGCCAGCAGCCGACAGCCTGGAAACACCATATATTTT.

The V gene is TRBV27, the J gene TRBJ2-1; 8 nucleotides line up with TRBD1. This CDR3 has 16 residues. Germline trimming cut 6 bases from V and 0 bases from J; bases unmatched to any gene: 7. The germline V gene encodes CDR1 MNHEY and CDR2 SMNVEV (reference sequence). CDR3 bases: TGTGCCAGCAGGTCGGGACAGGCCATCTCCTACAATGAGCAGTTCTTC. Residues: CASRSGQAISYNEQFF.

The chain joins TRBV5-1 to TRBJ2-3, with D maybe TRBD2 (7 bases). There are 17 residues in the CDR3. The germline V gene encodes CDR1 SGHRS and CDR2 YFSETQ. The ends were cut back, 4 bases at V and 2 bases at J, with 20 bases in the middle. The CDR3 DNA is TGCGCCAGCAGCCTGGGGGGGGCAGGGACTACCACAGATACGCAGTATTTT. Encoded protein: CASSLGGAGTTTDTQYF.

The genes are TRBV28 and TRBJ2-7; 10 bases are a match to TRBD1. Germline CDR1 is MDHEN and CDR2 is SYDVKM. Losses at the gene ends were 6 bases for V and 7 bases for J; bases not matched to a gene: 9. The CDR3 extends over 14 amino acids. The CDR3 reads CASSVGQGKREQYF. DNA for the CDR3: TGTGCCAGCAGCGTGGGACAGGGGAAGAGGGAGCAGTACTTC.

This chain connects TRBV5-1 to TRBJ1-4; D gene unclear. The CDR3 runs 16 residues. V lost 1 base and J 0 bases, leaving 10 bases between the germline ends. CDR1 is SGHRS and CDR2 is YFSETQ in the germline V gene. The CDR3 protein is CASSLMSGTTNEKLFF. The CDR3 region has the DNA TGCGCCAGCAGCTTGATGTCGGGTACAACTAATGAAAAACTGTTTTTT.

The rearrangement joins TRBV6-1 to TRBJ2-4; perhaps TRBD1 as D (7 bases). Deletions cut 4 bases from V and 0 bases from J, with 13 bases between. From germline, CDR1 is MNHNS and CDR2 SASEGT. The CDR3 loop spans 16 amino acids. CDR3 sequence reads: CASSGAGQLAKNIQYF. The DNA for the CDR3 is TGTGCCAGCAGTGGTGCGGGACAGCTAGCCAAAAACATTCAGTACTTC.

The chain is built from TRBV21-1 and TRBJ2-1; the table's TRBD2 call for D was not verified on the DNA. TRBV21-1 is termed a pseudogene. The length of the CDR3 is 18 residues. This chain's CDR3 is CASSKPTGTSFVSDEQFF. In nucleotides, the CDR3 is TGTGCCAGCAGCAAACCGACCGGGACTAGTTTTGTCTCGGATGAGCAGTTCTTC.

The chain employs TRBV19 and TRBJ2-6; TRBD1 might be the D (7 bases). This CDR3 has 16 residues. Looked up from germline, CDR1 is LNHDA and CDR2 is SQIVND (reference sequence). The germline V and J ends were trimmed by 7 bases and 2 bases, with 15 bases remaining between them. The CDR3 loop reads CASNQGEVPGANVLTF. CDR3 DNA: TGTGCCAGTAATCAGGGGGAGGTCCCTGGGGCCAACGTCCTGACTTTC.

This chain uses TRBV13 with TRBJ2-7; D is perhaps TRBD2 (6 bases). V lost 0 bases and J 7 bases, leaving 16 bases between the germline ends. This CDR3 is 15 amino acids long. Germline CDR1 reads PRHDT; CDR2 reads FYEKMQ (reference sequence). The CDR3 loop is CASSLGGTPRGEQYF. The CDR3 coding sequence is TGTGCCAGCAGCTTAGGAGGGACCCCTCGGGGGGAGCAGTACTTC.

This rearrangement joins TRBV6-5 to TRBJ1-5, with 9 bases matching TRBD1. The V gene end was trimmed by 4 bases and the J gene end by 0 bases; junction bases not matched to a gene: 4. The CDR3 covers 16 residues. The germline CDR1 and CDR2 sequences are MNHEY and SVGAGI. CDR3 loop: CASSWGQGYSNQPQHF. The CDR3 DNA sequence: TGTGCCAGCAGTTGGGGACAGGGATATAGCAATCAGCCCCAGCATTTT.

This chain links TRBV7-9 with TRBJ2-7; 7 nucleotides match TRBD1. The CDR3 runs to 16 residues. J lost 0 bases, V lost 5 bases, and 10 bases had no gene match. The germline V gene encodes CDR1 SEHNR and CDR2 FQNEAQ (reference sequence). The CDR3 reads CASSLGQPILSYEQYF. The CDR3 coding sequence is TGTGCCAGCAGCCTGGGACAGCCCATTCTCTCCTACGAGCAGTACTTC.

V usage is TRBV2 and J usage is TRBJ2-7; TRBD2 agrees at 9 bases. V gave up 2 bases and J gave up 1 base; unmatched junction bases: 3. Germline V lookup: CDR1 SNHLY, CDR2 FYNNEI. This CDR3 contains 15 residues. CDR3 region: CASSERREGSYEQYF. CDR3 nucleotide sequence: TGTGCCAGCAGTGAACGGCGGGAGGGATCCTACGAGCAGTACTTC.

This chain connects TRBV10-2 to TRBJ1-1, with 8 positions matching TRBD1. Germline assignment: CDR1 WSHSY and CDR2 SAAADI. The V segment lost 7 bases and the J segment 1 base; nucleotides outside the gene matches: 5. This CDR3 comprises 14 residues. Written as DNA, the CDR3 is TGCGCCAGCACCCCGACAGGGGAGAACACTGAAGCTTTCTTT. It yields the protein CASTPTGENTEAFF.